This is a list of T cell receptor beta chains from one sample in a study of PD-1 blockade in classical Hodgkin lymphoma. The data were produced by immunoSEQ multiplex PCR, yet TCRdb's version contains in-frame clones alone and is incomplete. The repertoire consists of some 70,000 clones, with approximately 93% occurring once and the leading ten covering roughly 2.7%. The sequenced sample was peripheral blood mononuclear cells (PBMCs). These receptors were collected from a human donor with classical Hodgkin lymphoma. The CDR3 runs from the conserved cysteine through the conserved F or W. The D gene is left open where the match is weak. Clone sizes are given selectively: once, few, many, or a class where the clone is expanded.

>-|TRBJ1-1|TRBV18|-
CASSPLAGDTEAFF
TGTGCCAGCTCACCACTCGCAGGGGACACTGAAGCTTTCTTT
>TRBD1|TRBJ2-7|TRBV5-8|-
CASSLGDRTTYEQYF
TGTGCCAGCAGCTTGGGGGACAGGACTACCTACGAGCAGTACTTC
>-|TRBJ1-2|TRBV19|once
CASRAGGGRVGYTF
TGTGCCAGTAGAGCCGGAGGGGGTCGGGTTGGCTACACCTTC
>-|TRBJ1-1|TRBV7-2|-
CASSLGPKGGAFF
TGTGCCAGCAGTTTAGGTCCCAAGGGGGGGGCTTTCTTT
>TRBD1|TRBJ1-2|TRBV5-1|-
CASSLGTGAYGYTF
TGCGCCAGCAGCTTGGGGACAGGGGCCTATGGCTACACCTTC
>-|TRBJ1-1|TRBV19|-
CASSIGGSNTEAFF
TGTGCCAGTAGTATAGGAGGGTCGAACACTGAAGCTTTCTTT
>TRBD2|TRBJ2-3|TRBV4-3|-
CASSPTGTSGPDTQYF
TGCGCCAGCAGCCCCACCGGGACTAGTGGCCCAGATACGCAGTATTTT
>TRBD1|TRBJ1-2|TRBV19|-
CASTGGDGYTF
TGTGCCAGTACAGGGGGCGATGGCTACACCTTC
>TRBD1|TRBJ1-2|TRBV11-2|-
CASSLSGTGVYRYTF
TGTGCCAGCAGCTTATCGGGGACAGGGGTCTACCGCTACACCTTC
>-|TRBJ2-7|TRBV5-1|-
CASSLLTAAYEQYF
TGCGCCAGCAGCTTACTGACAGCAGCCTACGAGCAGTACTTC
>TRBD1|TRBJ2-7|TRBV18|-
CASSPGIVGTGGVYEQYF
TGTGCCAGCTCACCAGGAATAGTGGGGACAGGGGGCGTGTACGAGCAGTACTTC
>-|TRBJ1-5|TRBV27|-
CASSLGAANQPQHF
TGTGCCAGCAGTCTAGGGGCTGCGAATCAGCCCCAGCATTTT
>-|TRBJ1-2|TRBV7-9|-
CASSLPTANYGYTF
TGTGCCAGCAGCTTGCCGACAGCGAACTATGGCTACACCTTC
>-|TRBJ1-5|TRBV7-2|-
CASSPGRDQPQHF
TGTGCCAGCAGCCCAGGACGGGATCAGCCCCAGCATTTT
>-|TRBJ1-5|TRBV7-2|-
CASSTGGPQHF
TGTGCCAGCAGCACCGGGGGGCCCCAGCATTTT
>-|TRBJ1-2|TRBV2|-
CASRVQATNYGYTF
TGTGCCAGCAGAGTTCAGGCGACAAACTATGGCTACACCTTC
>-|TRBJ2-3|TRBV7-3|few
CASSLSGSEPPDTQYF
TGTGCCAGCAGCTTGTCTGGATCGGAACCTCCCGATACGCAGTATTTT
>TRBD1|TRBJ1-3|TRBV28|once
CASMTGGSGNTIYF
TGTGCCAGCATGACAGGGGGCTCTGGAAACACCATATATTTT
>-|TRBJ1-2|TRBV27|once
CASSTGGGYTF
TGTGCCAGCAGTACCGGGGGCGGCTACACCTTC
>TRBD1|TRBJ2-2|TRBV5-5|-
CASSWGQGFTGELFF
TGTGCCAGCAGCTGGGGACAGGGTTTCACCGGGGAGCTGTTTTTT
>-|TRBJ2-7|TRBV30|-
CAWSGQSGYEQYF
TGTGCCTGGAGCGGTCAGAGCGGCTACGAGCAGTACTTC
>-|TRBJ1-5|TRBV28|once
CASSRGDRSNQPQHF
TGTGCCAGCAGCCGTGGAGACAGGAGCAATCAGCCCCAGCATTTT
>TRBD2|TRBJ2-5|TRBV2|few
CASSGTSGYQETQYF
TGTGCCAGCAGCGGGACTAGCGGATACCAAGAGACCCAGTACTTC
>-|TRBJ2-1|TRBV2|-
CASSSWGEGEQFF
TGTGCCAGCAGCTCTTGGGGGGAAGGGGAGCAGTTCTTC
>TRBD1|TRBJ1-1|TRBV29-1|-
CSVGQGAGEAFF
TGCAGCGTGGGACAGGGGGCAGGTGAAGCTTTCTTT
>TRBD1|TRBJ2-7|TRBV5-1|-
CASSPRGGQGNYEQYF
TGCGCCAGCAGCCCCCGAGGGGGACAGGGCAACTACGAGCAGTACTTC
>-|TRBJ2-7|TRBV2|-
CASSDERTGTYEQYF
TGTGCCAGCAGTGACGAGCGCACCGGGACCTACGAGCAGTACTTC
>TRBD1|TRBJ1-2|TRBV7-2|-
CASSSPGQGPYGYTF
TGTGCCAGCAGCTCGCCTGGACAGGGGCCCTATGGCTACACCTTC
>TRBD1|TRBJ2-2|TRBV4-2|-
CASSQEGDRDTGELFF
TGTGCCAGCAGCCAAGAGGGAGACAGGGACACCGGGGAGCTGTTTTTT
>-|TRBJ1-5|TRBV11-3|few
CASSSYSNQPQHF
TGTGCCAGCAGCTCCTATAGCAATCAGCCCCAGCATTTT
>-|TRBJ2-3|TRBV27|-
CASRVKGAVGGRGTDTQYF
TGTGCCAGTCGTGTTAAGGGGGCCGTAGGCGGGAGAGGCACAGATACGCAGTATTTT
>-|TRBJ2-2|TRBV5-1|-
CASSPRAVPTGELFF
TGCGCCAGCAGCCCTCGGGCGGTACCCACCGGGGAGCTGTTTTTT
>-|TRBJ2-7|TRBV7-7|-
CASSLTPGGNEQYF
TGTGCCAGCAGCTTAACTCCAGGGGGGAATGAGCAGTACTTC
>-|TRBJ2-3|TRBV15|-
CATRGIKGRGGPVTDTQYF
TGTGCCACCCGCGGGATAAAGGGACGAGGGGGGCCTGTCACAGATACGCAGTATTTT
>TRBD1|TRBJ1-2|TRBV6-5|once
CASSHHPGQGPLF
TGTGCCAGCAGCCATCATCCGGGACAGGGGCCCCTTTTC
>-|TRBJ2-4|TRBV5-1|-
CASSFAGVPADIQYF
TGCGCCAGCAGCTTCGCCGGAGTCCCCGCGGACATTCAGTACTTC
>-|TRBJ1-4|TRBV9|-
CASSPRRGNEKLFF
TGTGCCAGCAGCCCTCGACGTGGTAATGAAAAACTGTTTTTT
>-|TRBJ1-2|TRBV28|-
CATLDYGYTF
TGTGCCACCCTAGACTATGGCTACACCTTC
>TRBD1|TRBJ1-2|TRBV12-5|-
CASGLATTGNYGYTF
TGTGCTAGTGGTTTGGCGACGACAGGGAACTATGGCTACACCTTC
>-|TRBJ2-7|TRBV6-5|few
CASSVMGYEQYF
TGTGCCAGCAGTGTAATGGGTTACGAGCAGTACTTC
>-|TRBJ1-1|TRBV11-2|-
CASSTLGGATEAFF
TGTGCCAGCAGCACCTTGGGGGGGGCTACTGAAGCTTTCTTT
>TRBD1|TRBJ1-4|TRBV6-1|once
CASSGGQKGEKLFF
TGTGCCAGCAGTGGGGGACAGAAGGGTGAAAAACTGTTTTTT
>TRBD1|TRBJ2-5|TRBV28|-
CASNIPGTGLQETQYF
TGTGCCAGCAACATCCCCGGGACAGGACTCCAAGAGACCCAGTACTTC
>-|TRBJ1-1|TRBV28|-
CASSFHKGMSFF
TGTGCCAGCAGTTTCCACAAGGGGATGTCTTTCTTT
>-|TRBJ1-6|TRBV5-4|once
CASSLDRSYSPLHF
TGTGCCAGCAGCTTGGACAGGAGCTATTCACCCCTCCACTTT
>-|TRBJ1-1|TRBV11-2|-
CASSLARGTEAFF
TGTGCCAGCAGCTTAGCTCGGGGCACTGAAGCTTTCTTT
>-|TRBJ2-1|TRBV20-1|-
CSAPNLRGFF
TGCAGTGCGCCGAACCTCCGGGGGTTCTTC
>-|TRBJ1-1|TRBV6-6|-
CASRRDTEAFF
TGTGCCAGCAGGCGGGACACTGAAGCTTTCTTT
>-|TRBJ1-2|TRBV5-1|few
CASSLRTENLAYGYTF
TGCGCCAGCAGCTTGAGGACAGAGAATCTGGCCTATGGCTACACCTTC
>-|TRBJ2-7|TRBV7-9|-
CASSAQGGSYEQYF
TGTGCCAGCAGCGCCCAAGGGGGTTCCTACGAGCAGTACTTC
>-|TRBJ2-6|TRBV19|-
CASSMGAVNSGANVLTF
TGTGCCAGTAGTATGGGGGCAGTCAACTCTGGGGCCAACGTCCTGACTTTC
>-|TRBJ1-3|TRBV9|-
CASSAIQGYSGNTIYF
TGTGCCAGCAGCGCAATACAGGGATACTCTGGAAACACCATATATTTT
>-|TRBJ2-2|TRBV6-6|-
CASTTSNTGELFF
TGTGCCAGCACAACTTCGAACACCGGGGAGCTGTTTTTT
>-|TRBJ1-5|TRBV5-1|once
CASSLTPSDQPQHF
TGCGCCAGCAGCTTAACCCCTTCCGATCAGCCCCAGCATTTT
>-|TRBJ2-7|TRBV27|-
CASMSDAGSYEQYF
TGTGCCAGCATGTCCGATGCAGGCTCCTACGAGCAGTACTTC